Listed below are T cell receptor beta chains from one sample, sequenced in a study of beta chain features in type 1 diabetes. Clones were sequenced by immunoSEQ multiplex PCR, and TCRdb holds only the in-frame ones, with some missing. The data contain about 900,000 clones, roughly 15% of them singletons. Sequencing was carried out using naive CD4+ T cells from blood. The receptors stem from a woman under 30 in good health. Both conserved end residues are part of each CDR3. The D gene is left open where the match is weak. Size tells how often a clone was seen (once, few, many) or the class of an expanded clone, and some rows leave it out.

clone_size: NA
j_call: TRBJ2-1
d_call: TRBD2
v_call: TRBV4-1
cdr3_aa: CASSQFSGTSGSFGNEQFF
cdr3_nt: TGCGCCAGCAGCCAATTCAGTGGGACTAGCGGGTCCTTTGGCAATGAGCAGTTCTTC

clone_size: NA
j_call: TRBJ2-1
d_call: NA
v_call: TRBV9
cdr3_aa: CASSGYPGTPSESEQFF
cdr3_nt: TGTGCCAGCAGCGGCTACCCCGGGACCCCCTCGGAAAGTGAGCAGTTCTTC

clone_size: NA
j_call: TRBJ1-1
d_call: TRBD1
v_call: TRBV7-9
cdr3_aa: CASSPQTGEPAFF
cdr3_nt: TGTGCCAGCAGCCCTCAGACAGGGGAGCCAGCTTTCTTT

clone_size: few
j_call: TRBJ2-1
d_call: NA
v_call: TRBV7-9
cdr3_aa: CASSPASGLYDEQFF
cdr3_nt: TGTGCCAGCAGCCCGGCATCAGGGTTGTATGATGAGCAGTTCTTC

clone_size: NA
j_call: TRBJ2-2
d_call: TRBD1
v_call: TRBV7-3
cdr3_aa: CASSSVGQITGELFF
cdr3_nt: TGTGCCAGCAGTAGTGTGGGACAGATCACCGGGGAGCTGTTTTTT

clone_size: NA
j_call: TRBJ1-2
d_call: TRBD1
v_call: TRBV25-1
cdr3_aa: CASSGDRGPFGYTF
cdr3_nt: TGTGCCAGCAGTGGAGACAGGGGGCCTTTTGGCTACACCTTC

clone_size: NA
j_call: TRBJ1-1
d_call: NA
v_call: TRBV29-1
cdr3_aa: CSLQRAWGNTEAFF
cdr3_nt: TGCAGTCTTCAGAGAGCTTGGGGGAACACTGAAGCTTTCTTT

clone_size: NA
j_call: TRBJ2-3
d_call: TRBD2
v_call: TRBV11-2
cdr3_aa: CASSPGGRELADTQYF
cdr3_nt: TGTGCCAGCAGTCCGGGGGGGCGGGAGCTGGCAGATACGCAGTATTTT

clone_size: NA
j_call: TRBJ2-5
d_call: NA
v_call: TRBV9
cdr3_aa: CASSPRTGETQYF
cdr3_nt: TGTGCCAGCAGCCCGAGGACTGGAGAGACCCAGTACTTC

clone_size: NA
j_call: TRBJ2-7
d_call: NA
v_call: TRBV7-2
cdr3_aa: CASSFGQGPYEQYF
cdr3_nt: TGTGCCAGCAGCTTCGGGCAGGGCCCGTACGAGCAGTACTTC

clone_size: NA
j_call: TRBJ2-1
d_call: TRBD2
v_call: TRBV6-5
cdr3_aa: CASGPAGGLSEQFF
cdr3_nt: TGTGCCAGCGGCCCAGCGGGAGGTTTAAGTGAGCAGTTCTTC

clone_size: NA
j_call: TRBJ2-5
d_call: TRBD2
v_call: TRBV19
cdr3_aa: CASSIGAGSETQYF
cdr3_nt: TGTGCCAGTAGTATCGGAGCGGGAAGTGAGACCCAGTACTTC

clone_size: NA
j_call: TRBJ2-2
d_call: TRBD1
v_call: TRBV6-5
cdr3_aa: CASSPDRGQGELFF
cdr3_nt: TGTGCCAGCAGCCCAGACAGGGGGCAGGGGGAGCTGTTTTTT

clone_size: few
j_call: TRBJ1-4
d_call: TRBD1
v_call: TRBV4-3
cdr3_aa: CASSQTDRGNEKLFF
cdr3_nt: TGCGCCAGCAGCCAGACCGACAGGGGAAATGAAAAACTGTTTTTT

clone_size: NA
j_call: TRBJ2-3
d_call: TRBD2
v_call: TRBV4-2
cdr3_aa: CASRIGLADTDTQYF
cdr3_nt: TGTGCCAGCAGAATCGGACTAGCGGACACAGATACGCAGTATTTT

clone_size: few
j_call: TRBJ1-3
d_call: NA
v_call: TRBV5-4
cdr3_aa: CASSLDGETIYF
cdr3_nt: TGTGCCAGCAGCTTGGATGGGGAGACCATATATTTT

clone_size: few
j_call: TRBJ2-5
d_call: TRBD1
v_call: TRBV6-1
cdr3_aa: CASRPGQGRETQYF
cdr3_nt: TGTGCCAGCAGACCCGGACAGGGACGGGAGACCCAGTACTTC

clone_size: few
j_call: TRBJ2-5
d_call: NA
v_call: TRBV9
cdr3_aa: CASSPRWRETQYF
cdr3_nt: TGTGCCAGCAGCCCGAGGTGGCGAGAGACCCAGTACTTC

clone_size: few
j_call: TRBJ2-1
d_call: NA
v_call: TRBV2
cdr3_aa: CASMGDEQFF
cdr3_nt: TGTGCCAGCATGGGCGATGAGCAGTTCTTC

clone_size: NA
j_call: TRBJ2-5
d_call: TRBD1
v_call: TRBV5-1
cdr3_aa: CASSQTQGAVTQYF
cdr3_nt: TGCGCCAGCAGCCAAACCCAGGGGGCTGTGACCCAGTACTTC

clone_size: few
j_call: TRBJ2-7
d_call: NA
v_call: TRBV28
cdr3_aa: CASSPGLTYEQYF
cdr3_nt: TGTGCCAGCAGCCCGGGACTTACCTACGAGCAGTACTTC

clone_size: few
j_call: TRBJ2-1
d_call: TRBD1
v_call: TRBV2
cdr3_aa: CASSGRDRGNNEQFF
cdr3_nt: TGTGCCAGCAGTGGCCGGGACAGGGGTAACAATGAGCAGTTCTTC

clone_size: NA
j_call: TRBJ2-1
d_call: NA
v_call: TRBV5-1
cdr3_aa: CASGFGWDNEQFF
cdr3_nt: TGCGCCAGCGGGTTTGGGTGGGACAATGAGCAGTTCTTC

clone_size: NA
j_call: TRBJ2-5
d_call: NA
v_call: TRBV7-9
cdr3_aa: CASSSNRRETQYF
cdr3_nt: TGTGCCAGCAGCTCCAATAGGAGGGAGACCCAGTACTTC

clone_size: NA
j_call: TRBJ2-7
d_call: NA
v_call: TRBV6-5
cdr3_aa: CASRRDTNYEQYF
cdr3_nt: TGTGCCAGCAGACGGGACACCAACTACGAGCAGTACTTC

clone_size: few
j_call: TRBJ1-5
d_call: TRBD1
v_call: TRBV6-5
cdr3_aa: CASSQGGTGNQPQHF
cdr3_nt: TGTGCCAGCAGTCAGGGGGGCACCGGCAATCAGCCCCAGCATTTT

clone_size: NA
j_call: TRBJ2-7
d_call: NA
v_call: TRBV19
cdr3_aa: CASSRGGSSYEQYF
cdr3_nt: TGTGCCAGTAGTAGAGGGGGGAGCTCCTACGAGCAGTACTTC

clone_size: few
j_call: TRBJ2-6
d_call: NA
v_call: TRBV2
cdr3_aa: CASILQGRISGANVLTF
cdr3_nt: TGTGCCAGCATATTACAGGGCCGAATCTCTGGGGCCAACGTCCTGACTTTC

clone_size: few
j_call: TRBJ1-1
d_call: NA
v_call: TRBV7-2
cdr3_aa: CASSLVGKNTEAFF
cdr3_nt: TGTGCCAGCAGCTTAGTCGGGAAGAACACTGAAGCTTTCTTT

clone_size: NA
j_call: TRBJ2-1
d_call: NA
v_call: TRBV6-6
cdr3_aa: CASSYYRALNEQFF
cdr3_nt: TGTGCCAGCAGTTACTATAGGGCCCTCAATGAGCAGTTCTTC

clone_size: NA
j_call: TRBJ1-2
d_call: NA
v_call: TRBV6-1
cdr3_aa: CASMMKGWGTYGYTF
cdr3_nt: TGTGCCAGCATGATGAAGGGTTGGGGGACTTATGGCTACACCTTC

clone_size: few
j_call: TRBJ2-3
d_call: TRBD2
v_call: TRBV7-2
cdr3_aa: CASSEETSGGPGTQYF
cdr3_nt: TGTGCCAGCAGCGAGGAGACTAGCGGGGGTCCGGGTACGCAGTATTTT

clone_size: NA
j_call: TRBJ2-1
d_call: NA
v_call: TRBV28
cdr3_aa: CASSTVLRRMDEFF
cdr3_nt: TGTGCCAGCAGCACCGTGCTCCGACGAATGGATGAGTTCTTC

clone_size: NA
j_call: TRBJ2-3
d_call: TRBD2
v_call: TRBV28
cdr3_aa: CASSSSSSGSADTQYF
cdr3_nt: TGTGCCAGCAGTTCCTCGTCCAGCGGGAGCGCAGATACGCAGTATTTT

clone_size: NA
j_call: TRBJ2-7
d_call: NA
v_call: TRBV28
cdr3_aa: CASNSELNEQYF
cdr3_nt: TGTGCCAGCAATTCAGAGCTTAACGAGCAGTACTTC

clone_size: NA
j_call: TRBJ2-1
d_call: TRBD1
v_call: TRBV6-6
cdr3_aa: CASSYGTGEWEQFF
cdr3_nt: TGTGCCAGCAGTTACGGGACAGGGGAGTGGGAGCAGTTCTTC

clone_size: NA
j_call: TRBJ1-3
d_call: NA
v_call: TRBV5-1
cdr3_aa: CASMTGTSGNTIYF
cdr3_nt: TGCGCCAGCATGACCGGGACTTCTGGAAACACCATATATTTT

clone_size: NA
j_call: TRBJ2-5
d_call: NA
v_call: TRBV9
cdr3_aa: CASGDAGETQYF
cdr3_nt: TGTGCCAGCGGGGATGCTGGAGAGACCCAGTACTTC

clone_size: NA
j_call: TRBJ2-7
d_call: TRBD1
v_call: TRBV5-1
cdr3_aa: CASSLAPGQGNYEQYF
cdr3_nt: TGCGCCAGCAGCTTGGCACCGGGACAGGGGAACTACGAGCAGTACTTC

clone_size: NA
j_call: TRBJ2-7
d_call: NA
v_call: TRBV18
cdr3_aa: CASSLNGRNYEQYF
cdr3_nt: TGTGCCAGCTCACTAAACGGACGTAACTACGAGCAGTACTTC

clone_size: few
j_call: TRBJ1-4
d_call: NA
v_call: TRBV4-3
cdr3_aa: CASSQDSFSPNEKLFF
cdr3_nt: TGCGCCAGCAGCCAAGATTCGTTCTCACCTAATGAAAAACTGTTTTTT

clone_size: NA
j_call: TRBJ2-3
d_call: NA
v_call: TRBV2
cdr3_aa: CASSETTSTDTQYF
cdr3_nt: TGTGCCAGCAGTGAAACCACTAGCACAGATACGCAGTATTTT

clone_size: NA
j_call: TRBJ2-3
d_call: TRBD2
v_call: TRBV15
cdr3_aa: CATSRDEAGGTDTQYF
cdr3_nt: TGTGCCACCAGCAGAGATGAGGCGGGAGGCACAGATACGCAGTATTTT

clone_size: few
j_call: TRBJ2-7
d_call: TRBD1
v_call: TRBV7-2
cdr3_aa: CASSLDRSLYEQYF
cdr3_nt: TGTGCCAGCAGCTTGGACAGGAGCCTCTACGAGCAGTACTTC

clone_size: NA
j_call: TRBJ1-5
d_call: NA
v_call: TRBV7-2
cdr3_aa: CASSQQAGSNQPQHF
cdr3_nt: TGTGCCAGCAGCCAGCAGGCTGGTAGCAATCAGCCCCAGCATTTT

clone_size: NA
j_call: TRBJ2-5
d_call: NA
v_call: TRBV7-2
cdr3_aa: CASSPNRAQETQYF
cdr3_nt: TGTGCCAGCAGCCCAAACAGAGCCCAAGAGACCCAGTACTTC

clone_size: few
j_call: TRBJ2-6
d_call: NA
v_call: TRBV4-1
cdr3_aa: CASSQEGFGANVLTF
cdr3_nt: TGCGCCAGCAGCCAAGAGGGTTTTGGGGCCAACGTCCTGACTTTC

clone_size: NA
j_call: TRBJ2-7
d_call: TRBD2
v_call: TRBV6-5
cdr3_aa: CASSYSTGGYEQYF
cdr3_nt: TGTGCCAGCAGTTACTCGACGGGGGGCTACGAGCAGTACTTC

clone_size: few
j_call: TRBJ2-2
d_call: NA
v_call: TRBV10-3
cdr3_aa: CAISSLPSDTGELFF
cdr3_nt: TGTGCCATCAGCTCTTTGCCTTCGGACACCGGGGAGCTGTTTTTT

clone_size: NA
j_call: TRBJ1-2
d_call: NA
v_call: TRBV7-2
cdr3_aa: CASSSTNYGYTF
cdr3_nt: TGTGCCAGCAGCTCCACTAACTATGGCTACACCTTC

clone_size: few
j_call: TRBJ2-5
d_call: NA
v_call: TRBV4-3
cdr3_aa: CASSQGFSYQETQYF
cdr3_nt: TGCGCCAGCAGCCAAGGTTTCTCGTACCAAGAGACCCAGTACTTC

clone_size: NA
j_call: TRBJ2-6
d_call: NA
v_call: TRBV4-3
cdr3_aa: CASSQGRGASGANVLTF
cdr3_nt: TGCGCCAGCAGCCAAGGCAGGGGAGCATCTGGGGCCAACGTCCTGACTTTC

clone_size: few
j_call: TRBJ2-3
d_call: NA
v_call: TRBV7-2
cdr3_aa: CASSPSRVTDTQYF
cdr3_nt: TGTGCCAGCAGCCCCAGTCGCGTCACAGATACGCAGTATTTT

clone_size: NA
j_call: TRBJ1-4
d_call: NA
v_call: TRBV11-2
cdr3_aa: CASSPGLLSVLFF
cdr3_nt: TGTGCCAGCAGCCCCGGTCTCTTGTCAGTTCTGTTTTTT

clone_size: NA
j_call: TRBJ2-4
d_call: NA
v_call: TRBV4-3
cdr3_aa: CASSQESSGPKNIQYF
cdr3_nt: TGCGCCAGCAGCCAAGAATCGTCCGGGCCTAAAAACATTCAGTACTTC

clone_size: NA
j_call: TRBJ2-7
d_call: TRBD2
v_call: TRBV27
cdr3_aa: CASSRTSGSYEQYF
cdr3_nt: TGTGCCAGCAGTAGGACTAGCGGTTCCTACGAGCAGTACTTC

clone_size: NA
j_call: TRBJ1-5
d_call: NA
v_call: TRBV28
cdr3_aa: CATITGSRNQPQHF
cdr3_nt: TGTGCCACCATCACAGGGTCGCGCAATCAGCCCCAGCATTTT

clone_size: NA
j_call: TRBJ2-1
d_call: TRBD1
v_call: TRBV7-8
cdr3_aa: CASSSEPGTGENEQFF
cdr3_nt: TGTGCCAGCAGCTCAGAGCCCGGGACAGGGGAAAATGAGCAGTTCTTC

clone_size: NA
j_call: TRBJ2-7
d_call: NA
v_call: TRBV7-2
cdr3_aa: CASSLTGGAPGYEQYF
cdr3_nt: TGTGCCAGCAGCTTAACTGGGGGGGCTCCTGGCTACGAGCAGTACTTC

clone_size: few
j_call: TRBJ2-1
d_call: TRBD1
v_call: TRBV19
cdr3_aa: CASSTTGTGVFNEQFF
cdr3_nt: TGTGCCAGTAGTACGACCGGGACAGGAGTTTTCAATGAGCAGTTCTTC